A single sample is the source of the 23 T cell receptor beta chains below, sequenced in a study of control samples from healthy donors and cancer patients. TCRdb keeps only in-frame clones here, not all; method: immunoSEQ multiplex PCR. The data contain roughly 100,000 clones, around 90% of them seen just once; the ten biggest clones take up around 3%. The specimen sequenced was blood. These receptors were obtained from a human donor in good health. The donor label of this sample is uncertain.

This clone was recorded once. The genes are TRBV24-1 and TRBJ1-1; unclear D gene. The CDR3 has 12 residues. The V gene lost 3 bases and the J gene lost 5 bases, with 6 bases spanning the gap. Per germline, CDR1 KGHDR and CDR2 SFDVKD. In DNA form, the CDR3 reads TGTGCCACCAGTGATGGTGTTACTGAAGCTTTCTTT. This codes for CATSDGVTEAFF.

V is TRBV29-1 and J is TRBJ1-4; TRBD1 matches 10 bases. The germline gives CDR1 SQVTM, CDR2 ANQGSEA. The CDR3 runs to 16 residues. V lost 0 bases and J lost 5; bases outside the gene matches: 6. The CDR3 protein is CSVEELATGGNEKLFF. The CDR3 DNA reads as TGCAGCGTTGAAGAGTTGGCGACAGGGGGCAATGAAAAACTGTTTTTT. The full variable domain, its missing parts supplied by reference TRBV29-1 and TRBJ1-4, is SAVISQKPSRDICQRGTSLTIQCQVDSQVTMMFWYRQQPGQSLTLIATANQGSEATYESGFVIDKFPISRPNLTFSTLTVSNMSPEDSSIYLCSVEELATGGNEKLFFGSGTQLSVL.

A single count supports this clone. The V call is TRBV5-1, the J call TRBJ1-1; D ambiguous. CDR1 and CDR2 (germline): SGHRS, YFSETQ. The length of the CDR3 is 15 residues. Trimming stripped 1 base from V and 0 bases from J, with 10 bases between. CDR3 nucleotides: TGCGCCAGCAGCTTGATTTCGGCAATGAACACTGAAGCTTTCTTT. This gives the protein CASSLISAMNTEAFF.

The CDR3 bases are TGTGCCACCGCTCGGGGGTCGGGGGGCACGATCCAAGAGACCCAGTACTTC. As protein: CATARGSGGTIQETQYF. V usage is TRBV19 and J usage is TRBJ2-5; D might be TRBD2 (7 bases). Germline V gives CDR1 LNHDA, CDR2 SQIVND (reference sequence). The V end lost 10 bases, the J end lost 1 base, and 25 bases lay between the germline ends. The CDR3 is made up of 17 amino acids.

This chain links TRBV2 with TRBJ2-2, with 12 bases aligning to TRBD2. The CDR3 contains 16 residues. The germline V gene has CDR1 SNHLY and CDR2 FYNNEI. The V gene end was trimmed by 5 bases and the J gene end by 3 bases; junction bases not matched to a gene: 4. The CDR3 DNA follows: TGTGCCAGCAGTTTAGGACTAGCGGGGCACACCGGGGAGCTGTTTTTT. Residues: CASSLGLAGHTGELFF. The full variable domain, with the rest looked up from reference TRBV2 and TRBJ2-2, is EPEVTQTPSHQVTQMGQEVILRCVPISNHLYFYWYRQILGQKVEFLVSFYNNEISEKSEIFDDQFSVERPDGSNFTLKIRSTKLEDSAMYFCASSLGLAGHTGELFFGEGSRLTVL.

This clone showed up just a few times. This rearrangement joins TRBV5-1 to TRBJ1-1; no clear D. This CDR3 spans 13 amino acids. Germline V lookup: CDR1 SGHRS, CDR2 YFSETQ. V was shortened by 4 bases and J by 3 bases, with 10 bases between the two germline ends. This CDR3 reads CASSGPWDTEAFF. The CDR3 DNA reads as TGCGCCAGCAGCGGTCCTTGGGACACTGAAGCTTTCTTT.

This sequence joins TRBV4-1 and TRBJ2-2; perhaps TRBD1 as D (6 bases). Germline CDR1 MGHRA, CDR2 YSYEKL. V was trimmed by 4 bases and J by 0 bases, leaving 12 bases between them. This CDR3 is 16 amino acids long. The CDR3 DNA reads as TGCGCCAGCAGCCCTTACGGGACAACGAACACCGGGGAGCTGTTTTTT. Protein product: CASSPYGTTNTGELFF.

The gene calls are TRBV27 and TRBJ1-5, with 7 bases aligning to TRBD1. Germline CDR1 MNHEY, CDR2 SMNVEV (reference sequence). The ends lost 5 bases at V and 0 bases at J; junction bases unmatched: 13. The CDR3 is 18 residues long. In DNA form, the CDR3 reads TGTGCCAGCAGTCCCCGACCTGGGACAGCATATAGCAATCAGCCCCAGCATTTT. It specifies CASSPRPGTAYSNQPQHF.

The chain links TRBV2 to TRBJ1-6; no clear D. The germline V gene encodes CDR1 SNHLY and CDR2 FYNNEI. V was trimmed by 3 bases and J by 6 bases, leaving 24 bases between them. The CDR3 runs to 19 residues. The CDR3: CASSEAGSSPAVGNSPLHF. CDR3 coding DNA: TGTGCCAGCAGTGAGGCCGGGTCTTCACCCGCCGTTGGTAATTCACCCCTCCACTTT.

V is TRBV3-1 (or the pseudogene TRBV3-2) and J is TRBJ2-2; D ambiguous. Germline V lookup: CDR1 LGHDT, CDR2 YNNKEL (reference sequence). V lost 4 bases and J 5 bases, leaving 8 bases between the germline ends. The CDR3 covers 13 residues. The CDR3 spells CASSPWLTGELFF. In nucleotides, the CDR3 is TGTGCCAGCAGCCCGTGGTTAACCGGGGAGCTGTTTTTT.

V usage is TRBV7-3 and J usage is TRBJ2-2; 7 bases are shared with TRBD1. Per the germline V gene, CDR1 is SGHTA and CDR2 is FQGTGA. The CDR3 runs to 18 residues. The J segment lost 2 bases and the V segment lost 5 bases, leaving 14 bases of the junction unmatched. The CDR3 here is CASSKRQVRDRNTGELFF. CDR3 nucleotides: TGTGCCAGCAGCAAGCGACAGGTCCGGGACAGAAACACCGGGGAGCTGTTTTTT.

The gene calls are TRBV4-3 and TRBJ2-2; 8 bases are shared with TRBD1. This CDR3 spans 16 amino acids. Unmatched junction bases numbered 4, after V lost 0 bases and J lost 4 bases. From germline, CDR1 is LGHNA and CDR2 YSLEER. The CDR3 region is CASSQDRGQATGELFF. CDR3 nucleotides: TGCGCCAGCAGCCAAGATAGGGGACAGGCCACCGGGGAGCTGTTTTTT.

CDR3 protein: CAWRRVGYTEAFF. CDR3 nucleotides: TGTGCCTGGAGAAGGGTGGGCTATACTGAAGCTTTCTTT. V usage is TRBV30 and J usage is TRBJ1-1; D not resolved. CDR1 GTSNPN and CDR2 SVGIG come from the germline V gene (reference sequence). V lost 3 bases, J lost 5 bases, and 13 bases lay in between. This CDR3 has 13 amino acids.

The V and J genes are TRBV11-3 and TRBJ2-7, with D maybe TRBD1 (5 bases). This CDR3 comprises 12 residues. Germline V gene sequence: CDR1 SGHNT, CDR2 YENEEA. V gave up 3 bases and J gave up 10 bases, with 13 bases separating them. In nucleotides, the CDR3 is TGTGCCAGCAGCTTGGATAACAGGTCACAGTACTTC. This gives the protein CASSLDNRSQYF.

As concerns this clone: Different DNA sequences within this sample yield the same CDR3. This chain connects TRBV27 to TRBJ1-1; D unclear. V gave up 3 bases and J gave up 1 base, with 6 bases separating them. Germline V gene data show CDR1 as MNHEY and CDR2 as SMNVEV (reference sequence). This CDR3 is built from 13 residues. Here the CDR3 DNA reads TGTGCCAGCAGTTTGGGGAAGAACACTGAAGCTTTCTTT. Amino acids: CASSLGKNTEAFF.

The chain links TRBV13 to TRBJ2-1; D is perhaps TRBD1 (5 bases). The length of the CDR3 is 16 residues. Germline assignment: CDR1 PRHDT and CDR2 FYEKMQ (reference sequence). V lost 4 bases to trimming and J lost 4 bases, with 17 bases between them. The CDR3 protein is CASSSDTERAYNEQFF. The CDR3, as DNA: TGTGCCAGCAGCTCGGACACCGAAAGGGCTTACAATGAGCAGTTCTTC.

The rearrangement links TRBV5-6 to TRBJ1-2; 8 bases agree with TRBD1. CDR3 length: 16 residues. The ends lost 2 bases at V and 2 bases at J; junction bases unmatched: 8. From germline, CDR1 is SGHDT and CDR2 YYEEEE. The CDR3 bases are TGTGCCAGCAGCTTATGGAGCAGGGGGCAGAACTATGGCTACACCTTC. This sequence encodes CASSLWSRGQNYGYTF.

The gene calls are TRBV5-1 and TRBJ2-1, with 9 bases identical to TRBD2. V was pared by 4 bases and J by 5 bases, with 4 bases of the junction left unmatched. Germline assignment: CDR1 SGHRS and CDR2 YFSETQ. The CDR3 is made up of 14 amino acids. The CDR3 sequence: CASSGAGGNNEQFF. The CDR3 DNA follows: TGCGCCAGCAGCGGGGCGGGGGGGAACAATGAGCAGTTCTTC.

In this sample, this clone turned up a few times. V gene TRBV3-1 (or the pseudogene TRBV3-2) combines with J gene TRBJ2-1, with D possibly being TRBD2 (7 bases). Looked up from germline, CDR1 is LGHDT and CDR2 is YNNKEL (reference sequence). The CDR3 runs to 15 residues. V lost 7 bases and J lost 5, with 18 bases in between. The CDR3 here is CASTFRAGANNEQFF. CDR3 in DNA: TGTGCCAGCACCTTCCGGGCGGGGGCGAACAATGAGCAGTTCTTC.

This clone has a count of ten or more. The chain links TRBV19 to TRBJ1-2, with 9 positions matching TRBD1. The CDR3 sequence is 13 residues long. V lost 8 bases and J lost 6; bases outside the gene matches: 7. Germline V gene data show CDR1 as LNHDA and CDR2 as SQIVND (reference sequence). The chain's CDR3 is CASHSQGANGYTF. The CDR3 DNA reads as TGTGCCAGTCACTCACAGGGGGCGAATGGCTACACCTTC.

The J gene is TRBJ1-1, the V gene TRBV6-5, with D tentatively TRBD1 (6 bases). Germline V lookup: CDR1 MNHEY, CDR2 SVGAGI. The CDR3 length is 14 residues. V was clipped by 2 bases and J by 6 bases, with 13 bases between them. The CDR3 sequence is CASSYGQGTAEAFF. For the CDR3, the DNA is TGTGCCAGCAGTTACGGGCAGGGGACCGCTGAAGCTTTCTTT.

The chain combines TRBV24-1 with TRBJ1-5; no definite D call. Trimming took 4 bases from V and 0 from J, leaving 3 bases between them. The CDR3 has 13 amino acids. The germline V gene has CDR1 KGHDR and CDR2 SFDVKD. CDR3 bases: TGTGCCACCAGTGAGAATAGCAATCAGCCCCAGCATTTT. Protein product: CATSENSNQPQHF.

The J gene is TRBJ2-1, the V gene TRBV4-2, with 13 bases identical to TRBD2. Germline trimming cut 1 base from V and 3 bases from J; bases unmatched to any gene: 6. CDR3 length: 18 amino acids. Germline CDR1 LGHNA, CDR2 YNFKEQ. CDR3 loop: CASSQATSGGAIYNEQFF. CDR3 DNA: TGTGCCAGCAGCCAAGCTACTAGCGGGGGGGCTATCTACAATGAGCAGTTCTTC.